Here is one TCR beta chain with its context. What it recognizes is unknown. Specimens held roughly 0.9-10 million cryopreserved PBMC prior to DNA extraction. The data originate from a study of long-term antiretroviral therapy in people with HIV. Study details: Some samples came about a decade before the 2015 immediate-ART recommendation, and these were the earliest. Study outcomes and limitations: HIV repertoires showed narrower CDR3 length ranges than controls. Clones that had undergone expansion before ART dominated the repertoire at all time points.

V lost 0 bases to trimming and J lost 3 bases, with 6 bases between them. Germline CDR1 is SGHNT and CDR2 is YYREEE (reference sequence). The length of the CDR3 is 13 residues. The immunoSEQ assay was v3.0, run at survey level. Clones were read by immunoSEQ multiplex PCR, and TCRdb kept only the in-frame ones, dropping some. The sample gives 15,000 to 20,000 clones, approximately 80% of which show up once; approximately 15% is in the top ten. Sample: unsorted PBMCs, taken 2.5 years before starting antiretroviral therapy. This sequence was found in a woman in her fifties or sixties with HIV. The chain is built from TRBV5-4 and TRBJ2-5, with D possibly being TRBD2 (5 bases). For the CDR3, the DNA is TGTGCCAGCAGCTTGGACGGGGAAGAGACCCAGTACTTC. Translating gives CASSLDGEETQYF.